Shown below are 30 T cell receptor beta chains from a single sample sequenced in a study of radiotherapy plus CTLA-4 blockade in lung cancer. Profiling relied on immunoSEQ multiplex PCR, and the TCRdb table lists in-frame clones only, not all of them. The table includes 50,000 to 65,000 clones, 77% detected once. The input for sequencing was peripheral blood, taken from a patient treated with radiotherapy plus ipilimumab. Receptors were obtained from a human donor with non-small cell lung cancer who had a partial response to radiotherapy plus ipilimumab.

The chain carries TRBV10-2 and TRBJ2-2; D gene ambiguous. The CDR3 is 13 residues long. The V gene's germline CDR1 is WSHSY and CDR2 SAAADI. Deletions cut 2 bases from V and 9 bases from J, with 10 bases between. The chain's CDR3 is CASSEPNSRELFF. The CDR3 region has the DNA TGCGCCAGCAGTGAGCCGAACAGTAGGGAGCTGTTTTTT.

The table lists this clone with a few counts. The chain has TRBV9 and TRBJ2-1, with D perhaps TRBD1 (6 bases). Trimming removed 3 bases at V and 6 bases at J, with 13 bases between. The CDR3 length is 14 residues. Germline V gene lookup returns CDR1 SGDLS and CDR2 YYNGEE. CDR3 sequence (DNA): TGTGCCAGCAGCGCGGGAACCAGGGGCAATGAGCAGTTCTTC. Translation: CASSAGTRGNEQFF.

The chain joins TRBV6-5 to TRBJ2-7; 7 bases are shared with TRBD1. Germline trimming cut 2 bases from V and 2 bases from J; bases unmatched to any gene: 3. Germline assignment: CDR1 MNHEY and CDR2 SVGAGI. This CDR3 is 14 amino acids long. CDR3 DNA: TGTGCCAGCAGTTACCAAGGGGGCGCCTACGAGCAGTACTTC. Residues: CASSYQGGAYEQYF.

V gene TRBV6-8 combines with J gene TRBJ1-1; 7 bases line up with TRBD1. Per germline, CDR1 MNHGY and CDR2 SAAAGT. V was clipped by 4 bases and J by 5 bases; unmatched bases: 10. The CDR3 consists of 15 residues. The CDR3 nucleotides are TGTGCCAGCAGTTTCTTCTCAGGGGGAGATACTGAAGCTTTCTTT. Translated: CASSFFSGGDTEAFF.

This clone occurred many times. The J gene is TRBJ2-2, the V gene TRBV6-5; TRBD2 matches at 8 bases. CDR3 length: 14 residues. The V gene end was trimmed by 3 bases and the J gene end by 7 bases; junction bases not matched to a gene: 4. CDR1 is MNHEY, CDR2 SVGAGI, per germline. This CDR3 reads CASSYRGGFGELFF. CDR3 DNA sequence: TGTGCCAGCAGTTATCGGGGGGGCTTCGGGGAGCTGTTTTTT.

This clone is a singleton in its sample. The rearrangement links TRBV7-8 to TRBJ2-1; TRBD2 is a possible D gene (7 bases). The CDR3 has 14 amino acids. V lost 0 bases and J 8 bases, leaving 11 bases between the germline ends. From germline, CDR1 is SGHVS and CDR2 FQNEAQ. Here the CDR3 reads CASSLAGGPDEQFF. The CDR3 region has the DNA TGTGCCAGCAGCTTAGCGGGGGGGCCGGATGAGCAGTTCTTC.

The chain joins TRBV21-1 to TRBJ2-5; the listed D gene, TRBD2, was not tested against the DNA. TRBV21-1 is noted as a pseudogene. The CDR3 has 20 residues. CDR3 region: CASSKVVTGTSGGYGETQYF. CDR3 in DNA: TGTGCCAGCAGCAAAGTCGTAACCGGGACTAGCGGGGGTTATGGAGAGACCCAGTACTTC.

This chain links TRBV10-3 with TRBJ2-7; 9 positions match TRBD1. The J segment lost 0 bases and the V segment lost 4 bases, leaving 1 base of the junction unmatched. In germline, CDR1 is ENHRY, CDR2 SYGVKD. CDR3 length equals 14 residues. This chain's CDR3 is CAISGDRDSYEQYF. The CDR3 DNA sequence: TGTGCCATCAGTGGGGACAGGGACTCCTACGAGCAGTACTTC.

This clone has only a few counts. This sequence joins TRBV7-7 and TRBJ2-7, with D maybe TRBD1 (5 bases). This CDR3 comprises 13 residues. CDR1 is SSHAT and CDR2 is FNYEAQ in the germline V gene (reference sequence). Trimming took off 5 bases at V and 2 bases at J, with 10 bases between the two ends. CDR3 sequence (DNA): TGTGCCAGCAGCAAAGGACAAGCCTACGAGCAGTACTTC. It yields the protein CASSKGQAYEQYF.

The chain uses TRBV27 and TRBJ2-3, with 12 bases fitting TRBD1. V lost 2 bases and J lost 3; bases outside the gene matches: 9. Germline CDR1 MNHEY, CDR2 SMNVEV (reference sequence). The CDR3 consists of 18 residues. The CDR3 spells CASSLPTGTGGATDTQYF. The CDR3 DNA sequence: TGTGCCAGCAGTTTACCAACCGGGACAGGGGGCGCGACAGATACGCAGTATTTT.

The V call is TRBV5-5, the J call TRBJ1-1; 10 nucleotides agree with TRBD1. Trimming took 5 bases from V and 10 from J; bases not matched to a gene: 8. Germline CDR1 and CDR2: SGHKS and YYEKEE (reference sequence). This CDR3 comprises 13 residues. This CDR3 is CASSLPGQGLAFF. Written as DNA, the CDR3 is TGTGCCAGCAGTCTTCCGGGACAGGGGCTAGCTTTCTTT.

The CDR3 protein is CASSSLPGQGLPNEKLFF. The CDR3 bases are TGTGCCAGCAGTTCTCTACCGGGACAGGGCCTTCCTAATGAAAAACTGTTTTTT. The chain recombines TRBV28 with TRBJ1-4; 9 nucleotides align to TRBD1. The CDR3 covers 18 residues. Per the germline V gene, CDR1 is MDHEN and CDR2 is SYDVKM. The J segment lost 3 bases and the V segment lost 4 bases, leaving 12 bases of the junction unmatched. Looking up the rest from reference TRBV28 and TRBJ1-4 gives the full variable domain: DVKVTQSSRYLVKRTGEKVFLECVQDMDHENMFWYRQDPGLGLRLIYFSYDVKMKEKGDIPEGYSVSREKKERFSLILESASTNQTSMYLCASSSLPGQGLPNEKLFFGSGTQLSVL.

This rearrangement joins TRBV27 to TRBJ2-5, with 7 bases lining up with TRBD1. The CDR3 consists of 14 residues. Per germline, CDR1 MNHEY and CDR2 SMNVEV (reference sequence). V lost 4 bases, J lost 2 bases, and 4 bases stayed unmatched. CDR3 sequence: CASSSQGWQETQYF. The CDR3, as DNA: TGTGCCAGCAGTTCACAGGGGTGGCAAGAGACCCAGTACTTC.

The rearrangement joins TRBV5-1 to TRBJ2-7; 10 nucleotides match TRBD1. V lost 4 bases to trimming and J lost 7 bases; unmatched junction nucleotides: 11. The CDR3 is 15 amino acids. Germline V lookup: CDR1 SGHRS, CDR2 YFSETQ. The CDR3 spells CASSGTGTGAGEQYF. The CDR3 DNA reads TGCGCCAGCAGCGGGACCGGGACAGGGGCTGGTGAGCAGTACTTC.

In its sample, this clone was seen once. The rearrangement links TRBV5-8 to TRBJ1-1, with 8 bases that match TRBD1. Per germline, CDR1 SGHTS and CDR2 YDEGEE. The CDR3 spans 17 residues. J was trimmed by 0 bases and V by 4 bases; bases with no gene match: 11. Here the CDR3 DNA reads TGTGCCAGCAGCGGTGACAGGGGTGGGCCTATGAACACTGAAGCTTTCTTT. Its translation: CASSGDRGGPMNTEAFF.

This chain connects TRBV27 to TRBJ2-7, with 8 bases identical to TRBD2. Germline CDR1 reads MNHEY; CDR2 reads SMNVEV (reference sequence). The CDR3 has 16 amino acids. V lost 3 bases, J lost 4 bases, and 11 bases stayed unmatched. The CDR3 region has the DNA TGTGCCAGCAGTTTTACCCTTGGGGCGGGGGGATACGAGCAGTACTTC. This sequence encodes CASSFTLGAGGYEQYF.

The CDR3 DNA sequence: TGTGCCAGCAGCTTGGGCAGGGATAACACTGAAGCTTTCTTT. Its protein is CASSLGRDNTEAFF. The genes are TRBV5-4 and TRBJ1-1; tentatively, D is TRBD1 (5 bases). Trimming removed 0 bases from V and 2 bases from J, with 8 bases in between. CDR3 length equals 14 residues. Germline V gene lookup returns CDR1 SGHNT and CDR2 YYREEE (reference sequence).

The gene calls are TRBV23-1 and TRBJ1-2; 8 bases are shared with TRBD1. TRBV23-1 is an ORF, with its function uncertain. The CDR3 has 16 residues. V shed 1 base, J shed 2 bases, and the junction held 6 bases outside the gene matches. The chain's CDR3 is CASSQLEQGVNYGYTF. As DNA, the CDR3 is TGCGCCAGCAGTCAATTAGAACAGGGGGTCAACTATGGCTACACCTTC.

The chain's CDR3 is CASSRGVGGYPYEQYF. CDR3 bases: TGTGCCAGCAGCCGGGGGGTTGGGGGATACCCCTACGAGCAGTACTTC. V is TRBV27 and J is TRBJ2-7, with 7 bases fitting TRBD2. The CDR3 contains 16 residues. Trimming cost V 6 bases and J 2 bases; bases outside gene matches: 13. The germline V gene has CDR1 MNHEY and CDR2 SMNVEV (reference sequence).

This sequence joins TRBV5-6 and TRBJ1-4; TRBD1 might be the D (6 bases). Between the trimmed V and J ends, which lost 5 bases and 0 bases, there was a span of 11 bases. Germline CDR1 reads SGHDT; CDR2 reads YYEEEE. The CDR3 covers 15 residues. In DNA, the CDR3 is TGTGCCAGCAGAAGAACAGGGTCAACTAATGAAAAACTGTTTTTT. Translating it yields CASRRTGSTNEKLFF.

The chain joins TRBV7-3 to TRBJ2-7; the match to TRBD2 covers 8 bases. J lost 2 bases, V lost 5 bases, and 8 bases had no gene match. CDR1 is SGHTA, CDR2 FQGTGA, per germline. The CDR3 extends over 15 amino acids. Here the CDR3 reads CASSQLASGPYEQYF. The CDR3 nucleotides are TGTGCCAGCAGCCAGCTGGCTAGCGGGCCCTACGAGCAGTACTTC.

The chain carries TRBV5-4 and TRBJ1-6; 9 positions match TRBD1. CDR3 length: 16 residues. In germline, CDR1 is SGHNT, CDR2 YYREEE (reference sequence). Trimming cost V 4 bases and J 5 bases; bases outside gene matches: 7. The CDR3 nucleotides are TGTGCCAGCAGCCCAACAGGGGGCGCCAATAATTCACCCCTCCACTTT. Translation gives CASSPTGGANNSPLHF.

This chain links TRBV6-5 with TRBJ2-2; 8 bases line up with TRBD1. Germline CDR1 MNHEY, CDR2 SVGAGI. The CDR3 spans 14 residues. J gave up 7 bases and V 6 bases, and 7 bases lay outside the gene matches. The CDR3 loop reads CASRPGQGGGELFF. The CDR3 DNA reads as TGTGCCAGCAGACCCGGACAGGGCGGCGGGGAGCTGTTTTTT.

This clone is a singleton in its sample. The chain links TRBV30 to TRBJ2-1, with TRBD2 matching 7 bases. CDR1 and CDR2 from the germline V gene are GTSNPN and SVGIG (reference sequence). The CDR3 is made up of 10 amino acids. J lost 9 bases, V lost 5 bases, and 1 base had no gene match. The DNA for the CDR3 is TGTGCCTGGTCGGGGGGTGAGCAGTTCTTC. It is translated as CAWSGGEQFF.

The chain is built from TRBV25-1 and TRBJ1-6; D remains unclear. The CDR3 covers 13 residues. The germline CDR1 and CDR2 sequences are MGHDK and SYGVNS. The V and J ends lost 4 bases and 4 bases respectively, with 5 bases between them. As DNA, the CDR3 is TGTGCCAGCAGTGGGCAATATAATTCACCCCTCCACTTT. Amino acid sequence: CASSGQYNSPLHF. The entire variable domain, with the rest obtained from reference TRBV25-1 and TRBJ1-6, is as follows: EADIYQTPRYLVIGTGKKITLECSQTMGHDKMYWYQQDPGMELHLIHYSYGVNSTEKGDLSSESTVSRIRTEHFPLTLESARPSHTSQYLCASSGQYNSPLHFGNGTRLTVT.

This rearrangement joins TRBV18 to TRBJ2-7, with 11 bases lining up with TRBD1. The CDR3 spans 16 residues. J was trimmed by 3 bases and V by 3 bases; bases with no gene match: 7. Germline assignment: CDR1 KGHSH and CDR2 LQKENI. The CDR3 sequence is CASSPSGQGAYYEQYF. The CDR3 DNA reads TGTGCCAGCTCACCTAGTGGACAGGGGGCATACTACGAGCAGTACTTC.

This rearrangement joins TRBV4-2 to TRBJ2-5; 8 positions agree with TRBD2. Judging by the DNA end, TRBJ2-7 fits better; the J call may be wrong. The germline CDR1 and CDR2 sequences are LGHNA and YNFKEQ. This CDR3 contains 14 residues. CDR3 residues: CASSPGGGGYEQYF. CDR3 nucleotide sequence: TGTGCCAGCAGCCCGGGGGGGGGAGGCTACGAGCAGTACTTC.

The chain combines TRBV4-2 with TRBJ2-5; the match to TRBD2 covers 11 bases. This CDR3 comprises 15 residues. Germline V gives CDR1 LGHNA, CDR2 YNFKEQ. J gave up 5 bases and V 2 bases, and 4 bases lay outside the gene matches. The DNA of the CDR3 is TGTGCCAGCAGCCAACAACTAGCGGGGGACGAGACCCAGTACTTC. It codes for CASSQQLAGDETQYF.

V and J are TRBV4-1 and TRBJ1-2; D may be TRBD1 (6 bases). The germline V gene encodes CDR1 MGHRA and CDR2 YSYEKL. Trimming stripped 1 base from V and 4 bases from J, with 13 bases between. The CDR3 sequence is 15 residues long. This CDR3 is CASSQGIQGFYGYTF. The CDR3 coding sequence is TGCGCCAGCAGCCAAGGGATACAGGGTTTCTATGGCTACACCTTC.

V usage is TRBV7-9 and J usage is TRBJ2-7, with TRBD1 matching over 11 bases. J gave up 7 bases and V 1 base, and 3 bases lay outside the gene matches. The CDR3 has 14 amino acids. The germline gives CDR1 SEHNR, CDR2 FQNEAQ (reference sequence). DNA of the CDR3: TGTGCCAGCAGCTTAGAGGGGACAGGGGGAGAGCAGTACTTC. This encodes CASSLEGTGGEQYF.